The 20 T cell receptor beta chains below come from one sample, sequenced in a study of OX40 agonist ivuxolimab in advanced cancers. The protocol was immunoSEQ multiplex PCR, while the TCRdb copy is restricted to in-frame clones and leaves out a portion. The sample consists of 57,000 or so clones, about 91% of them appearing once. Material: CD4+ or CD8+ T cells sorted from blood, obtained in a trial of the OX40 agonist ivuxolimab. Receptors originate from an adult with an advanced solid tumor such as melanoma, head and neck, liver or kidney cancer.

V gene TRBV7-9 combines with J gene TRBJ2-5, with D hard to call. This CDR3 has 13 amino acids. The germline gives CDR1 SEHNR, CDR2 FQNEAQ (reference sequence). The ends were cut back, 4 bases at V and 4 bases at J, with 10 bases in the middle. In DNA form, the CDR3 reads TGTGCCAGCAGCTCTCAGGACCGAGAGACCCAGTACTTC. Protein sequence: CASSSQDRETQYF.

The chain carries TRBV9 and TRBJ1-1, with TRBD1 as a possible D gene (5 bases). The CDR3 has 13 residues. CDR1 is SGDLS and CDR2 is YYNGEE in the germline V gene. The germline V and J ends were trimmed by 0 bases and 8 bases, with 11 bases remaining between them. The CDR3 is CASSVGSRDEAFF. For the CDR3, the DNA is TGTGCCAGCAGCGTAGGGTCCAGGGACGAAGCTTTCTTT.

Written as DNA, the CDR3 is TGTGCCAGCAGTTCAGGACAGAGCTCCTACAATGAGCAGTTCTTC. Translation gives CASSSGQSSYNEQFF. This chain links TRBV27 with TRBJ2-1; perhaps TRBD1 as D (6 bases). In germline, CDR1 is MNHEY, CDR2 SMNVEV (reference sequence). The CDR3 sequence is 15 residues long. V dropped 4 bases and J dropped 0 bases, with 10 bases sitting between them.

The J gene is TRBJ2-1, the V gene TRBV7-9; 13 nucleotides agree with TRBD2. The CDR3 is made up of 16 amino acids. Germline V gives CDR1 SEHNR, CDR2 FQNEAQ (reference sequence). With 5 bases clipped from V and 8 bases from J, the junction kept 9 bases outside the gene matches. This CDR3 reads CASSLGTSGVWDEQFF. CDR3 bases: TGTGCCAGCAGCCTCGGGACTAGCGGGGTTTGGGATGAGCAGTTCTTC.

The V gene is TRBV7-9, the J gene TRBJ2-5; D not certain. The CDR3 totals 14 residues. Per germline, CDR1 SEHNR and CDR2 FQNEAQ (reference sequence). V shed 9 bases and J shed 5 bases, with 19 bases lying between them. The CDR3, as DNA: TGTGCCAGTGCAGACGGGCCCCTCGACGAGACCCAGTACTTC. It encodes CASADGPLDETQYF.

The J gene is TRBJ1-1, the V gene TRBV28; 10 bases are shared with TRBD1. The CDR3 extends over 15 amino acids. V was clipped by 3 bases and J by 5 bases; unmatched bases: 6. The germline CDR1 and CDR2 sequences are MDHEN and SYDVKM. In DNA form, the CDR3 reads TGTGCCAGCAGTTTCCCGACAGGGGGCGGGACTGAAGCTTTCTTT. This gives the protein CASSFPTGGGTEAFF.

The chain links TRBV6-5 to TRBJ2-7; TRBD2 aligns across 11 bases. The germline CDR1 and CDR2 sequences are MNHEY and SVGAGI. The CDR3 is 15 residues long. The V and J ends lost 5 bases and 3 bases, in that order; junction bases with no gene match: 6. The CDR3 region is CASSKIAGGYYEQYF. The DNA for the CDR3 is TGTGCCAGCAGTAAAATAGCGGGAGGGTACTACGAGCAGTACTTC.

Sample share makes this clone medium-sized. This chain joins TRBV27 and TRBJ2-1, with a tentative D call TRBD2 (5 bases). Germline V CDR1 and CDR2: MNHEY, SMNVEV (reference sequence). The CDR3 spans 13 residues. V was cut by 3 bases and J by 9 bases, with 12 bases left in between. DNA for the CDR3: TGTGCCAGCAGTTTTGAGGGAGCAAGTGAGCAGTTCTTC. Encoded protein: CASSFEGASEQFF.

V usage is TRBV27 and J usage is TRBJ2-6, with D possibly TRBD1 on 5 matching bases. From germline, CDR1 is MNHEY and CDR2 SMNVEV (reference sequence). The length of the CDR3 is 15 residues. With 5 bases removed from V and 2 bases from J, the gap between germline ends came to 10 bases. This CDR3 reads CASSARAPGANVLTF. CDR3 nucleotides: TGTGCCAGCAGTGCCAGGGCCCCTGGGGCCAACGTCCTGACTTTC.

The rearrangement joins TRBV29-1 to TRBJ2-7, with 8 nucleotides matching TRBD1. This CDR3 comprises 14 residues. Germline V gives CDR1 SQVTM, CDR2 ANQGSEA. V lost 1 base, J lost 6 bases, and 8 bases stayed unmatched. CDR3 DNA sequence: TGCAGCGTTGAAGCCGGGACAGGACTCGCCGAGCAGTACTTC. Its translation: CSVEAGTGLAEQYF.

The chain couples TRBV2 to TRBJ2-5; D gene unclear. V shed 3 bases and J shed 5 bases, with 13 bases lying between them. Per the germline V gene, CDR1 is SNHLY and CDR2 is FYNNEI. CDR3 length: 14 residues. The CDR3 protein is CASSDAWGTETQYF. In DNA, the CDR3 is TGTGCCAGCAGTGACGCGTGGGGAACGGAGACCCAGTACTTC.

CDR3 region: CASSQDLPTTGISNQPQHF. CDR3 DNA sequence: TGCGCCAGCAGCCAAGATCTACCTACGACAGGGATAAGCAATCAGCCCCAGCATTTT. The rearrangement uses TRBV4-1 and TRBJ1-5, with 7 bases aligning to TRBD1. This CDR3 contains 19 residues. V lost 0 bases and J lost 1; bases outside the gene matches: 12. Germline CDR1 and CDR2: MGHRA and YSYEKL.

This clone was counted only a few times. The rearrangement links TRBV27 to TRBJ1-2, with no clear D. The CDR3 is 14 amino acids. Per germline, CDR1 MNHEY and CDR2 SMNVEV (reference sequence). V was shortened by 2 bases and J by 4 bases, with 11 bases between the two germline ends. In DNA, the CDR3 is TGTGCCAGCAGTTTAGAAGGCAAGGGCTATGGCTACACCTTC. Its translation: CASSLEGKGYGYTF.

The chain links TRBV6-6 to TRBJ2-7; 9 positions agree with TRBD1. The CDR3 has 15 residues. Germline CDR1 reads MNHNY; CDR2 reads SVGAGI (reference sequence). V dropped 0 bases and J dropped 2; count of bases not matched to a gene: 2. The DNA of the CDR3 is TGTGCCAGCAGTTACTCGACAGGGGGAACCTACGAGCAGTACTTC. Translation gives CASSYSTGGTYEQYF.

The chain couples TRBV27 to TRBJ2-6; 10 bases line up with TRBD1. This CDR3 spans 20 amino acids. Germline V gives CDR1 MNHEY, CDR2 SMNVEV (reference sequence). V was clipped by 4 bases and J by 2 bases; unmatched bases: 14. The CDR3 is CASSSSTGTGVSTGANVLTF. CDR3 nucleotide sequence: TGTGCCAGCAGTTCATCAACCGGGACAGGGGTTTCAACTGGGGCCAACGTCCTGACTTTC.

This clone has a handful of counts. The chain carries TRBV6-1 and TRBJ2-3, with 10 bases identical to TRBD2. The germline V gene has CDR1 MNHNS and CDR2 SASEGT. V dropped 0 bases and J dropped 4; count of bases not matched to a gene: 1. This CDR3 contains 15 residues. CDR3 sequence reads: CASSEALAGADTQYF. In nucleotides, the CDR3 is TGTGCCAGCAGTGAAGCGCTAGCGGGAGCAGATACGCAGTATTTT.

The V and J genes are TRBV7-2 and TRBJ1-4, with no clear D. This CDR3 is built from 14 residues. Germline V CDR1 and CDR2: SGHTA, FQGNSA. Trimming left V 5 bases short and J 5 bases short, with 12 bases between. Here the CDR3 DNA reads TGTGCCAGCAGCGCCTTTGGCATGAATGAAAAACTGTTTTTT. Protein: CASSAFGMNEKLFF.

This sequence joins TRBV7-9 and TRBJ2-7; D unresolved. CDR3 length: 13 residues. Germline V gene sequence: CDR1 SEHNR, CDR2 FQNEAQ (reference sequence). V lost 0 bases and J 5 bases, leaving 8 bases between the germline ends. The CDR3 DNA is TGTGCCAGCAGCTTAGCTCCAGCCCACGAGCAGTACTTC. Translation: CASSLAPAHEQYF. The entire variable domain, with the rest obtained from reference TRBV7-9 and TRBJ2-7, is as follows: DTGVSQNPRHKITKRGQNVTFRCDPISEHNRLYWYRQTLGQGPEFLTYFQNEAQLEKSRLLSDRFSAERPKGSFSTLEIQRTEQGDSAMYLCASSLAPAHEQYFGPGTRLTVT.

The chain has TRBV5-4 and TRBJ2-1, with 7 bases identical to TRBD2. Germline V gene data show CDR1 as SGHNT and CDR2 as YYREEE (reference sequence). This CDR3 is 14 amino acids long. J gave up 8 bases and V 3 bases, and 8 bases lay outside the gene matches. CDR3 loop: CASSSRDYQHEQFF. DNA of the CDR3: TGTGCCAGCAGCTCTCGGGACTACCAGCATGAGCAGTTCTTC.

The chain uses TRBV5-6 and TRBJ2-7, with D uncertain. CDR1 and CDR2 from the germline V gene are SGHDT and YYEEEE. Trimming removed 2 bases from V and 0 bases from J, with 9 bases in between. CDR3 length: 14 amino acids. This CDR3 reads CASSFERNSYEQYF. The CDR3 nucleotides are TGTGCCAGCAGCTTCGAAAGGAACTCCTACGAGCAGTACTTC.